A single T cell receptor beta chain is shown here with its context. Its antigen is unidentified. This entry belongs to a study of cytomegalovirus exposure and HLA in healthy donors. General observations from the study: An Asian-associated ancestry cluster reportedly showed fewer N-insertions than the roughly 670-donor mean in a later analysis. The study listed approximately 170 cytomegalovirus-associated TCR beta chains.

Use of 60 Vbeta and 13 Jbeta primers characterized the PCR. Data came from immunoSEQ multiplex PCR; TCRdb stores just in-frame clones and leaves some out. The sample holds more than 80,000 clones; around three quarters are singletons and the top ten take roughly 0.76%. Trimming cost V 6 bases and J 4 bases, with 7 bases left between them. Germline V gene lookup returns CDR1 MDHEN and CDR2 SYDVKM. CDR3 length equals 12 residues. V and J are TRBV28 and TRBJ2-4; D ambiguous. Sequenced: PBMCs. This sequence was found in a boy under 18 in good health and CMV-seronegative. The CDR3 DNA sequence: TGTGCCAGCAGCCCCGTTAAAAACATTCAGTACTTC. This encodes CASSPVKNIQYF.